This TCR beta chain was captured in a study of cytotoxic CD8 clonotypes in ibrutinib-treated CLL. The overall study: Partial responses numbered approximately 24 and complete responses 2; after a median about six years, about 15 stayed remitted and approximately twelve progressed. Response specimens were obtained following a median treatment duration of 12 months, with a range of 6 to 36. Regarding the study as a whole: Among the clonotypes, public ones were uncommon and contracted or held stable on treatment.

Library input was about 2.2 micrograms of DNA from cryopreserved PBMCs. Repertoires were generated with immunoSEQ multiplex PCR, while TCRdb's copy carries only in-frame clones and drops some. This table has some 84,000 clones, 85% to 90% appearing once. CDR3 length equals 15 residues. Trimming removed 2 bases from V and 8 bases from J, with 16 bases in between. Per the germline V gene, CDR1 is MNHEY and CDR2 is SVGAGI. Note on this clone: Antigen unknown.

Sequenced material: PBMCs, taken before ibrutinib treatment. The rearrangement uses TRBV6-5 and TRBJ2-1; perhaps TRBD2 as D (7 bases). This receptor was obtained from a human donor with chronic lymphocytic leukemia. The CDR3 DNA reads TGTGCCAGCAGTTACGGCAGGGGAGGGATCGATGAGCAGTTCTTC. Translated, it gives CASSYGRGGIDEQFF.